Each of the 24 T cell receptor beta chains below was sequenced from the same sample in a study of T cell repertoires in cytomegalovirus infection. TCRdb fed the reads into MiXCR, producing one record per CDR3 protein. Seen here are approximately 290,000 distinct CDR3 sequences, over 20% observed once, and the top ten hold about 15%. Sample: PBMCs. The source of these receptors is a human donor in good health (CMV status not recorded). Some clones in this sample may be carry-over from other donors' samples.

This sequence joins TRBV7-9 and TRBJ2-1, with TRBD2 matching over 10 bases. Germline loops: CDR1 SEHNR, CDR2 FQNEAQ (reference sequence). J lost 0 bases, V lost 1 base, and 3 bases had no gene match. CDR3 size: 17 residues. CDR3 sequence: CASSLGGLAVSYNEQFF. DNA for the CDR3: TGTGCCAGCAGCTTAGGAGGACTAGCGGTCTCCTACAATGAGCAGTTCTTC. Full variable domain (missing parts from reference TRBV7-9 and TRBJ2-1): DTGVSQNPRHKITKRGQNVTFRCDPISEHNRLYWYRQTLGQGPEFLTYFQNEAQLEKSRLLSDRFSAERPKGSFSTLEIQRTEQGDSAMYLCASSLGGLAVSYNEQFFGPGTRLTVL.

This clonotype was counted at least ten times. The chain carries TRBV28 and TRBJ1-6, with D perhaps TRBD1 (6 bases). CDR3 size: 18 residues. V was pared by 6 bases and J by 4 bases, with 22 bases between. Germline CDR1 reads MDHEN; CDR2 reads SYDVKM. In DNA form, the CDR3 reads TGTGCCAGCAGCCCACAGGGTCCCAATCCTGCTTATAATTCACCCCTCCACTTT. Translating gives CASSPQGPNPAYNSPLHF. Filled out from reference TRBV28 and TRBJ1-6, the complete variable domain reads DVKVTQSSRYLVKRTGEKVFLECVQDMDHENMFWYRQDPGLGLRLIYFSYDVKMKEKGDIPEGYSVSREKKERFSLILESASTNQTSMYLCASSPQGPNPAYNSPLHFGNGTRLTVT.

Details on this clonotype: A junction end diverges from the germline sequence, so it may reflect a read error. This chain joins TRBV7-4 and TRBJ2-7; D is perhaps TRBD1 or TRBD2 (5 bases each). Germline assignment: CDR1 SGHVT and CDR2 SQSDAQ. The CDR3 runs 11 residues. DNA for the CDR3: TGTGCCAGCAGCTTTGGGGACCGCCTTAGCTTC. Its translation is CASSFGDRLSF. Full variable domain (missing parts from reference TRBV7-4 and TRBJ2-7): GAGVSQSPRYKVAKRGRDVALRCDSISGHVTLYWYRQTLGQGSEVLTYSQSDAQRDKSGRPSGRFSAERPERSVSTLKIQRTEQGDSAVYLCASSFGDRLSFGPGTRLTVT.

This clonotype was counted between two and nine times. The gene calls are TRBV5-1 and TRBJ2-1; 8 positions agree with TRBD2. Germline values: CDR1 SGHRS, CDR2 YFSETQ. The trim removed 4 bases at V and 8 bases at J, leaving 8 bases unmatched. This CDR3 has 14 residues. Written as DNA, the CDR3 is TGCGCCAGCAGCCGTAGCGGGATTGATCATGAGCAGTTCTTC. Translating it yields CASSRSGIDHEQFF.

The chain joins TRBV11-2 to TRBJ2-3, with a tentative D call TRBD2 (6 bases). The V gene's germline CDR1 is SGHAT and CDR2 FQNNGV. Between the trimmed V and J ends, which lost 1 base and 2 bases, there was a span of 13 bases. There are 16 residues in the CDR3. Here the CDR3 reads CASSLGVAEVTDTQYF. Written as DNA, the CDR3 is TGTGCCAGCAGCTTAGGTGTAGCGGAGGTCACAGATACGCAGTATTTT.

The rearrangement links TRBV3-1 to TRBJ2-1; a possible D gene is TRBD2 (6 bases). With 4 bases removed from V and 8 bases from J, the gap between germline ends came to 12 bases. This CDR3 spans 13 amino acids. Germline lookup yields CDR1 LGHDT and CDR2 YNNKEL (reference sequence). The CDR3 spells CASSRLLAHEQFF. The CDR3 DNA is TGTGCCAGCAGCCGATTACTAGCTCATGAGCAGTTCTTC.

The chain combines TRBV14 with TRBJ2-3; D may be TRBD1 or TRBD2 (5 bases each). Trimming cost V 1 base and J 2 bases, with 13 bases left between them. Germline CDR1 reads SGHDN; CDR2 reads FVKESK. The CDR3 spans 16 residues. CDR3 bases: TGTGCCAGCAGCCAAGTGATGGGGACGGCCACAGATACGCAGTATTTT. It specifies CASSQVMGTATDTQYF.

The rearrangement uses TRBV20-1 and TRBJ2-5; no definite D call. Germline V lookup: CDR1 DFQATT, CDR2 SNEGSKA (reference sequence). The CDR3 runs to 14 residues. V lost 4 bases and J 2 bases, leaving 14 bases between the germline ends. CDR3 sequence reads: CSAIRLAGQETQYF. The CDR3 DNA follows: TGCAGTGCTATTCGCCTCGCCGGACAAGAGACCCAGTACTTC.

The CDR3 sequence: CATSRPPGTESYNEQFF. Here the CDR3 DNA reads TGTGCCACCAGCAGACCCCCAGGGACCGAGTCCTACAATGAGCAGTTCTTC. The V gene is TRBV15, the J gene TRBJ2-1; D assignment may be TRBD1 or TRBD2 (5 bases each). Germline CDR1 reads LNHNV; CDR2 reads YYDKDF (reference sequence). Trimming left V 2 bases short and J 1 base short, with 15 bases between. The length of the CDR3 is 17 residues.

This sequence joins TRBV24-1 and TRBJ2-3; D is tentatively TRBD1 or TRBD2 (5 bases each). Germline V gives CDR1 KGHDR, CDR2 SFDVKD. Trimming removed 7 bases from V and 2 bases from J, with 15 bases in between. The CDR3 consists of 15 residues. CDR3 nucleotide sequence: TGTGCCACCAGGCCCCGGGACGGAAACACAGATACGCAGTATTTT. This translates into CATRPRDGNTDTQYF.

The rearrangement joins TRBV28 to TRBJ1-5; tentative D call: TRBD1 (5 bases). V was pared by 5 bases and J by 11 bases, with 19 bases between. In germline, CDR1 is MDHEN, CDR2 SYDVKM. The CDR3 length is 14 residues. CDR3 region: CASSPPYAGGAQHF. In DNA, the CDR3 is TGTGCCAGCAGTCCCCCGTACGCGGGGGGGGCCCAGCATTTT.

A few counts support this clonotype. The CDR3 region has the DNA TGTGCCAGCAGTTTGATGAGGGGGGCGTCCCTCAGCTCCTACAATGAGCAGTTCTTC. This codes for CASSLMRGASLSSYNEQFF. The chain combines TRBV12-3 or TRBV12-4 with TRBJ2-1; D assignment may be TRBD1 or TRBD2 (6 bases each). The CDR3 has 19 amino acids. Between the trimmed V and J ends, which lost 3 bases and 0 bases, there was a span of 21 bases.

The chain couples TRBV11-2 to TRBJ2-5, with 9 positions matching TRBD2. Trimming cost V 3 bases and J 4 bases; bases outside gene matches: 12. This CDR3 has 17 amino acids. The germline gives CDR1 SGHAT, CDR2 FQNNGV. The CDR3 protein is CASSFYPRGGAGETQYF. CDR3 nucleotides: TGTGCCAGCAGCTTCTACCCCCGCGGGGGGGCCGGAGAGACCCAGTACTTC.

This clonotype has a handful of counts. The chain has TRBV5-1 and TRBJ2-1; D ambiguous. The germline V gene encodes CDR1 SGHRS and CDR2 YFSETQ. The CDR3 consists of 16 residues. V shed 3 bases and J shed 6 bases, with 19 bases lying between them. The CDR3, as DNA: TGCGCCAGCAGCTCGGATTCGGGCTGGATTCCCAATGAGCAGTTCTTC. It encodes CASSSDSGWIPNEQFF.

This clonotype came up a few times. V is TRBV28 and J is TRBJ1-4; D remains ambiguous. The germline gives CDR1 MDHEN, CDR2 SYDVKM. Trimming removed 4 bases at V and 5 bases at J, with 14 bases between. The CDR3 has 15 amino acids. This CDR3 is CASSSRRPSNEKLFF. The CDR3 coding sequence is TGTGCCAGCAGTTCCCGACGGCCGAGCAATGAAAAACTGTTTTTT.

This clonotype was counted a few times. V gene TRBV7-2 combines with J gene TRBJ2-1; a weak D match, TRBD1 (6 bases). CDR3 length: 14 amino acids. Looked up from germline, CDR1 is SGHTA and CDR2 is FQGNSA. Trimming took 2 bases from V and 5 from J, leaving 10 bases between them. CDR3 amino acids: CASSLRAGDNEQFF. CDR3 DNA sequence: TGTGCCAGCAGCTTAAGGGCAGGGGACAATGAGCAGTTCTTC.

The table lists this clonotype with a few counts. This chain uses TRBV27 with TRBJ2-5; D is unresolved. This CDR3 is 15 amino acids long. Germline assignment: CDR1 MNHEY and CDR2 SMNVEV (reference sequence). V lost 8 bases to trimming and J lost 5 bases, with 21 bases between them. CDR3 sequence reads: CASQENLGRTETQYF. In DNA, the CDR3 is TGTGCCAGCCAAGAAAACCTGGGCCGAACGGAGACCCAGTACTTC.

The chain has TRBV5-1 and TRBJ2-7; D may be TRBD1 or TRBD2 (5 bases each). CDR3 size: 16 residues. Per the germline V gene, CDR1 is SGHRS and CDR2 is YFSETQ. V was trimmed by 3 bases and J by 5 bases, leaving 21 bases between them. The CDR3 coding sequence is TGCGCCAGCAGCTGGGGGACGTTGGGCGGAGAGGACGAGCAGTACTTC. Amino acid sequence: CASSWGTLGGEDEQYF.

In regard to this clonotype: One end of the junction does not line up with germline, which may come from a read error. The rearrangement joins TRBV12-3 or TRBV12-4 to TRBJ2-7; no definite D call. This CDR3 is built from 11 residues. The CDR3 DNA follows: TGTGCCAGCAGTTTACGAGGACGGACGCACTTC. It encodes CASSLRGRTHF.

The rearrangement uses TRBV28 and TRBJ2-3; 7 positions agree with TRBD2. The J segment lost 1 base and the V segment lost 9 bases, leaving 7 bases of the junction unmatched. Germline-derived CDR1 and CDR2 are MDHEN and SYDVKM. The CDR3 is 14 residues long. The CDR3 sequence: CASLAGVRTDTQYF. The CDR3 coding sequence is TGTGCCAGTCTGGCGGGAGTGCGCACAGATACGCAGTATTTT. Drawing the rest from reference TRBV28 and TRBJ2-3, the complete variable domain is DVKVTQSSRYLVKRTGEKVFLECVQDMDHENMFWYRQDPGLGLRLIYFSYDVKMKEKGDIPEGYSVSREKKERFSLILESASTNQTSMYLCASLAGVRTDTQYFGPGTRLTVL.

This clonotype was seen more than once but under ten times. J is TRBJ1-5 and V is TRBV6-1; D remains ambiguous. This CDR3 has 13 residues. CDR1 and CDR2 from the germline V gene are MNHNS and SASEGT. Trimming cost V 6 bases and J 0 bases, with 6 bases left between them. DNA of the CDR3: TGTGCCAGCAGCATAATTAGCAATCAGCCCCAGCATTTT. Its protein is CASSIISNQPQHF.

In its sample, this clonotype was seen a few times. The chain links TRBV5-1 to TRBJ2-7; 8 positions match TRBD2. The CDR3 has 13 residues. The germline CDR1 and CDR2 sequences are SGHRS and YFSETQ. J was trimmed by 5 bases and V by 6 bases; bases with no gene match: 7. The CDR3 DNA reads TGCGCCAGCAACCCCCAGACTAGCGACGAGCAGTACTTC. Protein sequence: CASNPQTSDEQYF.

This clonotype was observed at least ten times. The rearrangement uses TRBV12-5 and TRBJ1-2; no reliable D call. The germline V and J ends were trimmed by 5 bases and 3 bases, with 16 bases remaining between them. The CDR3 has 15 amino acids. Germline-derived CDR1 and CDR2 are LGHNT and FRNRAP. The CDR3 loop reads CASGPPGDWDYGYTF. The CDR3 coding sequence is TGTGCTAGTGGTCCCCCAGGTGATTGGGACTATGGCTACACCTTC.

The rearrangement joins TRBV6-2 or TRBV6-3 to TRBJ1-2, with TRBD1 matching 9 bases. Germline V lookup: CDR1 MNHEY, CDR2 SVGEGT. CDR3 size: 14 residues. The trim removed 6 bases at V and 3 bases at J, leaving 5 bases unmatched. In DNA form, the CDR3 reads TGTGCCAGCAGACCGGGACAGGGACACTATGGCTACACCTTC. This codes for CASRPGQGHYGYTF.